These 27 T cell receptor beta chains originate from one sample sequenced in a study of cytomegalovirus exposure and HLA in healthy donors. With 60 Vbeta and 13 Jbeta primers, the PCR was carried out. Using immunoSEQ multiplex PCR, the repertoire was profiled, and TCRdb retains in-frame clones only, with some absent. The table has 30,000 to 35,000 clones, around 80% seen once. The sample was PBMCs. These receptors originate from a woman aged 18-29 years in good health and CMV-seronegative.

The chain has TRBV7-2 and TRBJ1-6; the D gene is possibly TRBD1 (5 bases). Germline CDR1 and CDR2: SGHTA and FQGNSA. Deletions cut 5 bases from V and 7 bases from J, with 12 bases between. CDR3 size: 14 residues. Here the CDR3 DNA reads TGTGCCAGCAGCCCGCAAGGGGTGAATTCACCCCTCCACTTT. Translated, it gives CASSPQGVNSPLHF.

This clone showed up just a few times. This sequence joins TRBV5-5 and TRBJ2-5, with D maybe TRBD1 (5 bases). The closer fit of TRBJ2-7 to the DNA end suggests the J call may be wrong. The germline gives CDR1 SGHKS, CDR2 YYEKEE (reference sequence). The length of the CDR3 is 15 residues. This CDR3 reads CASSPNPGSWIEQYF. CDR3 nucleotide sequence: TGTGCCAGCAGCCCCAATCCAGGGTCCTGGATCGAGCAGTACTTC.

The chain uses TRBV25-1 and TRBJ2-1; 9 bases are a match to TRBD2. CDR3 size: 14 residues. The germline V gene encodes CDR1 MGHDK and CDR2 SYGVNS. V was clipped by 10 bases and J by 7 bases; unmatched bases: 11. The CDR3: CATESGGNTNEQFF. The CDR3 nucleotides read TGTGCCACGGAAAGCGGGGGGAATACTAATGAGCAGTTCTTC.

The genes are TRBV7-9 and TRBJ2-3; D possibly corresponds to TRBD2 (5 bases). The CDR3 extends over 12 amino acids. Between the trimmed V and J ends, which lost 6 bases and 14 bases, there was a span of 18 bases. CDR1 is SEHNR and CDR2 is FQNEAQ in the germline V gene (reference sequence). Written as DNA, the CDR3 is TGTGCCAGCAGTTCAGGACTTTTGAGTGGGTATTTT. Protein: CASSSGLLSGYF.

J is TRBJ2-5 and V is TRBV25-1; TRBD2 matches 7 bases. V lost 4 bases and J lost 1; bases outside the gene matches: 3. CDR3 length equals 14 residues. The germline CDR1 and CDR2 sequences are MGHDK and SYGVNS. The DNA of the CDR3 is TGTGCCAGCAGTGCGGGACTACCCCAAGAGACCCAGTACTTC. It translates to CASSAGLPQETQYF.

The gene calls are TRBV7-6 and TRBJ1-1; TRBD1 might be the D (5 bases). This CDR3 spans 13 amino acids. Per the germline V gene, CDR1 is SGHVS and CDR2 is FNYEAQ. The V and J ends lost 4 bases and 3 bases respectively, with 9 bases between them. CDR3 region: CASSYDRDTEAFF. The CDR3 bases are TGTGCCAGCAGCTACGACAGAGACACTGAAGCTTTCTTT.

The gene calls are TRBV19 and TRBJ1-2; tentative D call: TRBD1 (5 bases). The CDR3 runs to 15 residues. V gave up 3 bases and J gave up 4 bases, with 15 bases separating them. CDR1 and CDR2 (germline): LNHDA, SQIVND (reference sequence). The CDR3 loop reads CASSIQYTDSYGYTF. The CDR3 nucleotides are TGTGCCAGTAGTATTCAGTATACAGACAGCTATGGCTACACCTTC.

Worth noting for this clone: At one end the junction does not follow the germline gene, possibly because of a read error. The genes are TRBV7-9 and TRBJ1-1; no clear D. CDR1 SEHNR and CDR2 FQNEAQ come from the germline V gene (reference sequence). This CDR3 is 12 amino acids long. CDR3 sequence reads: CSSSLAGGEAFF. The CDR3 DNA reads TGTTCCAGCAGCTTAGCAGGCGGTGAAGCTTTCTTT.

The chain recombines TRBV28 with TRBJ2-5, with a weak D call TRBD2 (7 bases). The closer fit of TRBJ2-7 to the DNA end suggests the J call may be wrong. This CDR3 is 14 amino acids long. The V gene's germline CDR1 is MDHEN and CDR2 SYDVKM. In DNA, the CDR3 is TGTGCCAGCAGTTTGGGGGGGGCAGCCTACGAGCAGTACTTC. This translates into CASSLGGAAYEQYF.

This sequence joins TRBV7-3 and TRBJ2-1, with TRBD1 matching 7 bases. Germline values: CDR1 SGHTA, CDR2 FQGTGA. The CDR3 consists of 16 residues. Unmatched junction bases numbered 5, after V lost 2 bases and J lost 1 base. The CDR3 here is CASSLVGTESYNEQFF. The CDR3 nucleotides are TGTGCCAGCAGCTTAGTTGGGACAGAGTCCTACAATGAGCAGTTCTTC. Drawing the rest from reference TRBV7-3 and TRBJ2-1, the complete variable domain is GAGVSQTPSNKVTEKGKYVELRCDPISGHTALYWYRQSLGQGPEFLIYFQGTGAADDSGLPNDRFFAVRPEGSVSTLKIQRTERGDSAVYLCASSLVGTESYNEQFFGPGTRLTVL.

The chain uses TRBV28 and TRBJ1-2; TRBD1 matches at 8 bases. CDR1 is MDHEN, CDR2 SYDVKM, per germline. CDR3 length equals 16 residues. Unmatched junction bases numbered 5, after V lost 2 bases and J lost 0 bases. The CDR3 DNA reads TGTGCCAGCAGTTTACCAGGGACAGGACCTAACTATGGCTACACCTTC. Translated, it gives CASSLPGTGPNYGYTF.

CDR3 sequence (DNA): TGTGCCAGCAGCCAGGGATGGCAGGGGGACACCGGGGAGCTGTTTTTT. Amino acid sequence: CASSQGWQGDTGELFF. The chain combines TRBV7-6 with TRBJ2-2; 7 bases agree with TRBD1. V gave up 5 bases and J gave up 3 bases; unmatched junction bases: 9. Germline CDR1 SGHVS, CDR2 FNYEAQ. The CDR3 covers 16 residues. The full variable domain, with the rest looked up from reference TRBV7-6 and TRBJ2-2, is GAGVSQSPRYKVTKRGQDVALRCDPISGHVSLYWYRQALGQGPEFLTYFNYEAQQDKSGLPNDRFSAERPEGSISTLTIQRTEQRDSAMYRCASSQGWQGDTGELFFGEGSRLTVL.

The chain recombines TRBV7-2 with TRBJ2-1; perhaps TRBD2 as D (6 bases). Trimming removed 5 bases from V and 9 bases from J, with 23 bases in between. Germline V gene data show CDR1 as SGHTA and CDR2 as FQGNSA. This CDR3 region has 16 residues. The CDR3 region is CASSPLRRRARGEQFF. CDR3 coding DNA: TGTGCCAGCAGCCCACTCAGGCGGAGGGCCCGCGGTGAGCAGTTCTTC. The complete variable domain, with remaining parts taken from reference TRBV7-2 and TRBJ2-1, reads GAGVSQSPSNKVTEKGKDVELRCDPISGHTALYWYRQSLGQGLEFLIYFQGNSAPDKSGLPSDRFSAERTGGSVSTLTIQRTQQEDSAVYLCASSPLRRRARGEQFFGPGTRLTVL.

This clone showed up just once. The V gene is TRBV2, the J gene TRBJ2-7, with 7 bases lining up with TRBD1. CDR3 length equals 14 residues. Losses at the gene ends were 3 bases for V and 5 bases for J; bases not matched to a gene: 7. Germline V CDR1 and CDR2: SNHLY, FYNNEI. As DNA, the CDR3 is TGTGCCAGCAGTGACTTGAAAGGGGGCCACGAGCAGTACTTC. Translated, it gives CASSDLKGGHEQYF.

J is TRBJ2-7 and V is TRBV7-2; D is perhaps TRBD2 (5 bases). The V end lost 4 bases, the J end lost 2 bases, and 12 bases lay between the germline ends. CDR3 length equals 14 residues. Germline CDR1 and CDR2: SGHTA and FQGNSA. CDR3 nucleotides: TGTGCCAGCAGCTCCCCCCTAGCACCCTACGAGCAGTACTTC. Translating it yields CASSSPLAPYEQYF.

The rearrangement joins TRBV19 to TRBJ2-4; possible D gene TRBD2, 5 bases. This CDR3 comprises 16 residues. Germline V gene sequence: CDR1 LNHDA, CDR2 SQIVND (reference sequence). V lost 0 bases, J lost 1 base, and 10 bases lay in between. The CDR3 coding sequence is TGTGCCAGTAGTATAGACCGTCCGGGGGCCAAAAACATTCAGTACTTC. It yields the protein CASSIDRPGAKNIQYF.

The rearrangement uses TRBV2 and TRBJ1-2; weak D call: TRBD1 (6 bases). Between the trimmed V and J ends, which lost 1 base and 8 bases, there was a span of 11 bases. The CDR3 covers 13 residues. Germline CDR1 is SNHLY and CDR2 is FYNNEI. The CDR3, as DNA: TGTGCCAGCAGTGAAGGGACAGCTGGCGGCTACACCTTC. Protein sequence: CASSEGTAGGYTF.

CDR3 protein: CASSHGLASYEQYF. The CDR3 bases are TGTGCCAGCAGCCACGGACTAGCATCCTACGAGCAGTACTTC. The chain links TRBV7-2 to TRBJ2-7; 8 bases line up with TRBD2. The trim removed 5 bases at V and 1 base at J, leaving 4 bases unmatched. Looked up from germline, CDR1 is SGHTA and CDR2 is FQGNSA. CDR3 length: 14 residues.

CDR3 loop: CASSQGTARLGAADTQYF. Here the CDR3 DNA reads TGCGCCAGCAGCCAAGGGACAGCCCGATTGGGGGCCGCCGATACGCAGTATTTT. The chain couples TRBV4-1 to TRBJ2-3, with D perhaps TRBD1 (6 bases). The CDR3 spans 18 residues. Looked up from germline, CDR1 is MGHRA and CDR2 is YSYEKL. V lost 1 base and J lost 6, with 23 bases in between.

The chain's CDR3 is CASSVRDRGGEAQYF. In DNA, the CDR3 is TGTGCCAGCAGTGTACGTGACAGGGGCGGGGAGGCCCAGTACTTC. V gene TRBV25-1 combines with J gene TRBJ2-5; TRBD1 agrees at 8 bases. CDR3 length equals 15 residues. Germline CDR1 reads MGHDK; CDR2 reads SYGVNS. Losses at the gene ends were 4 bases for V and 9 bases for J; bases not matched to a gene: 13.

The genes are TRBV6-4 and TRBJ2-6; TRBD1 matches 10 bases. V shed 6 bases and J 0 bases; nucleotides not matched to a gene: 5. This CDR3 has 17 residues. CDR1 is MRHNA and CDR2 is SNTAGT in the germline V gene. CDR3 sequence: CASSRQGAPSGANVLTF. CDR3 sequence (DNA): TGTGCCAGCAGCAGACAGGGGGCTCCCTCTGGGGCCAACGTCCTGACTTTC.

J is TRBJ1-4 and V is TRBV5-1; 9 nucleotides align to TRBD1. The CDR3 is 18 residues long. Germline CDR1 is SGHRS and CDR2 is YFSETQ. After removal of 3 bases from V and 3 bases from J, the junction contained 12 bases not matched to a gene. The CDR3 reads CASSWGQGLSGANEKLFF. CDR3 in DNA: TGCGCCAGCAGCTGGGGACAGGGACTCTCGGGGGCTAATGAAAAACTGTTTTTT.

CDR3 protein: CASNRRGQGVGYTF. In DNA, the CDR3 is TGTGCCAGCAACCGTCGGGGCCAGGGGGTCGGCTACACCTTC. The chain joins TRBV6-1 to TRBJ1-2; 7 bases match TRBD1. Germline-derived CDR1 and CDR2 are MNHNS and SASEGT. J was trimmed by 8 bases and V by 7 bases; bases with no gene match: 13. The length of the CDR3 is 14 residues.

The chain has TRBV4-1 and TRBJ2-7; 7 bases match TRBD1. Germline V gene data show CDR1 as MGHRA and CDR2 as YSYEKL. CDR3 size: 14 residues. Trimming took 4 bases from V and 2 from J; bases not matched to a gene: 5. CDR3 in amino acids: CASSPMGQTYEQYF. DNA for the CDR3: TGCGCCAGCAGCCCTATGGGACAGACCTACGAGCAGTACTTC.

The rearrangement links TRBV27 to TRBJ1-1; TRBD1 is a possible D gene (5 bases). Germline assignment: CDR1 MNHEY and CDR2 SMNVEV (reference sequence). The CDR3 is 13 amino acids. Trimming removed 6 bases from V and 1 base from J, with 9 bases in between. CDR3 region: CASRTDRNTEAFF. In DNA form, the CDR3 reads TGTGCCAGCAGAACAGACAGGAACACTGAAGCTTTCTTT.

The CDR3 region has the DNA TGCGCCACCCAGCGTCTTGGGACTGTGGAAGAGACCCAGTACTTC. Its translation is CATQRLGTVEETQYF. The V call is TRBV5-1, the J call TRBJ2-5; maybe TRBD2 (6 bases). Germline CDR1 SGHRS, CDR2 YFSETQ. CDR3 length: 15 amino acids. The germline V and J ends were trimmed by 9 bases and 3 bases, with 21 bases remaining between them. Based on the CDR3 plus reference TRBV5-1 and TRBJ2-5, the full variable domain is KAGVTQTPRYLIKTRGQQVTLSCSPISGHRSVSWYQQTPGQGLQFLFEYFSETQRNKGNFPGRFSGRQFSNSRSEMNVSTLELGDSALYLCATQRLGTVEETQYFGPGTRLLVL.

This chain joins TRBV7-2 and TRBJ1-4; a weak D match, TRBD1 (5 bases). The V end was cut by 2 bases, the J end by 11 bases, with 18 bases between. CDR3 length equals 15 residues. Germline V lookup: CDR1 SGHTA, CDR2 FQGNSA. The CDR3 protein is CASSLQQGTHGKLFF. The CDR3 coding sequence is TGTGCCAGCAGCTTACAGCAGGGTACCCATGGGAAACTGTTTTTT. Drawing the rest from reference TRBV7-2 and TRBJ1-4, the complete variable domain is GAGVSQSPSNKVTEKGKDVELRCDPISGHTALYWYRQSLGQGLEFLIYFQGNSAPDKSGLPSDRFSAERTGGSVSTLTIQRTQQEDSAVYLCASSLQQGTHGKLFFGSGTQLSVL.